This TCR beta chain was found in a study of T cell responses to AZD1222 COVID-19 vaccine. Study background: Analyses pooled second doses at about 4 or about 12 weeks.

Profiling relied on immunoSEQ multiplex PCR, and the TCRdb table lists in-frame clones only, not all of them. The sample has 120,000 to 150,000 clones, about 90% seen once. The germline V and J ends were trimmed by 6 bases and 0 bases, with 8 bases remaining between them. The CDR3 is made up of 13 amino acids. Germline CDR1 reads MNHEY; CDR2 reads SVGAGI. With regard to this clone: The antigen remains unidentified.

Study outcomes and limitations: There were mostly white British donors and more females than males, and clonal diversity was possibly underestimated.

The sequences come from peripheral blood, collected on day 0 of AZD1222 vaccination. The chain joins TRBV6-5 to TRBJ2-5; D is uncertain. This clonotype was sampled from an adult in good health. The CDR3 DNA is TGTGCCAGCAGCCAGGACCACCAAGAGACCCAGTACTTC. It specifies CASSQDHQETQYF.